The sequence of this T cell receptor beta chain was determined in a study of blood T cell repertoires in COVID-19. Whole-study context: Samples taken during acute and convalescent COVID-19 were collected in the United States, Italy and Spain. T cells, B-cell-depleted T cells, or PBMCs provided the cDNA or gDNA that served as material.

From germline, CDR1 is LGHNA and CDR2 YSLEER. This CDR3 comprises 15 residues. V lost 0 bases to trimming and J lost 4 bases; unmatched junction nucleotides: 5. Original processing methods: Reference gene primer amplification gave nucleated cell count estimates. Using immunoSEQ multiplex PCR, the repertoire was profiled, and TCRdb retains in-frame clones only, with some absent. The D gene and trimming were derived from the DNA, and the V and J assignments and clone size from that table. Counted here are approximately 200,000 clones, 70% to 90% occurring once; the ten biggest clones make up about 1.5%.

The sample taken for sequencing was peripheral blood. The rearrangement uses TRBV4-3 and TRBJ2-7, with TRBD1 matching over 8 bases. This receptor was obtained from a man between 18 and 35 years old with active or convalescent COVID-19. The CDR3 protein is CASSQDPQGGYEQYF. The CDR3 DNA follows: TGCGCCAGCAGCCAAGATCCACAGGGGGGTTACGAGCAGTACTTC.